These 7 T cell receptor beta chains were sequenced from one sample in a study of cytomegalovirus exposure and HLA in healthy donors. Both 60 Vbeta primers and 13 Jbeta primers went into the PCR. The method was immunoSEQ multiplex PCR; TCRdb's version includes in-frame clones alone and lacks a portion of them. The sample yields over 45,000 clones, of which the top ten take up about 2%. The sample comprised PBMCs. The source is a woman in her forties in good health and CMV-seronegative.

The J gene is TRBJ1-4, the V gene TRBV15; perhaps TRBD1 as D (5 bases). V lost 0 bases and J lost 14, with 13 bases in between. Germline CDR1 reads LNHNV; CDR2 reads YYDKDF (reference sequence). This CDR3 contains 13 residues. The CDR3 reads CATSRDKGLKLFF. The CDR3, as DNA: TGTGCCACCAGCAGAGATAAGGGGTTAAAGCTGTTTTTT.

Turning to this clone: Compared with germline, one end of the junction differs, possibly owing to a read error. The chain has TRBV5-6 and TRBJ1-2; tentative D call: TRBD1 (6 bases). The germline V gene has CDR1 SGHDT and CDR2 YYEEEE. CDR3 length: 12 amino acids. CDR3 sequence (DNA): TGTGCCAGCACCTTGGGGGGGCTTGGCTACACCTTC. This sequence encodes CASTLGGLGYTF.

The chain recombines TRBV6-1 with TRBJ2-2; the match to TRBD2 covers 9 bases. The CDR3 spans 15 residues. J lost 4 bases, V lost 10 bases, and 10 bases had no gene match. Germline lookup yields CDR1 MNHNS and CDR2 SASEGT. The CDR3 DNA is TGTGCCACCGAGCGGGCTAGCGGGGCCACCGGGGAGCTGTTTTTT. This sequence encodes CATERASGATGELFF.

Comment on this clone: Other DNA sequences of this sample code for an identical CDR3. The V gene is TRBV6-6, the J gene TRBJ2-1; 9 positions match TRBD2. Germline CDR1 reads MNHNY; CDR2 reads SVGAGI (reference sequence). The CDR3 has 13 residues. J lost 9 bases, V lost 5 bases, and 5 bases had no gene match. The CDR3 loop is CASSLRLAVEQFF. The CDR3 coding sequence is TGTGCCAGCAGTCTACGACTAGCGGTTGAGCAGTTCTTC.

The rearrangement uses TRBV6-1 and TRBJ1-1; possibly TRBD1 for D (6 bases). Per the germline V gene, CDR1 is MNHNS and CDR2 is SASEGT. This CDR3 has 14 residues. The ends were cut back, 4 bases at V and 1 base at J, with 10 bases in the middle. CDR3 amino acids: CASSAVTGNTEAFF. The CDR3 region has the DNA TGTGCCAGCAGTGCAGTGACAGGGAACACTGAAGCTTTCTTT.

This chain joins TRBV9 and TRBJ2-1; weak D call: TRBD1 (6 bases). Germline assignment: CDR1 SGDLS and CDR2 YYNGEE. This CDR3 is 15 amino acids long. The V end lost 4 bases, the J end lost 5 bases, and 16 bases lay between the germline ends. The CDR3 region has the DNA TGTGCCAGCAGCTTAACAGGGACAACTAACAATGAGCAGTTCTTC. Its translation is CASSLTGTTNNEQFF.

The rearrangement joins TRBV15 to TRBJ2-7; 12 bases are a match to TRBD2. Trimming removed 0 bases from V and 7 bases from J; junction bases left unmatched: 4. Looked up from germline, CDR1 is LNHNV and CDR2 is YYDKDF (reference sequence). This CDR3 has 15 amino acids. CDR3 sequence (DNA): TGTGCCACCAGCAGAGATCTAGCGGGGGGGCAAGAGCAGTACTTC. Residues: CATSRDLAGGQEQYF.